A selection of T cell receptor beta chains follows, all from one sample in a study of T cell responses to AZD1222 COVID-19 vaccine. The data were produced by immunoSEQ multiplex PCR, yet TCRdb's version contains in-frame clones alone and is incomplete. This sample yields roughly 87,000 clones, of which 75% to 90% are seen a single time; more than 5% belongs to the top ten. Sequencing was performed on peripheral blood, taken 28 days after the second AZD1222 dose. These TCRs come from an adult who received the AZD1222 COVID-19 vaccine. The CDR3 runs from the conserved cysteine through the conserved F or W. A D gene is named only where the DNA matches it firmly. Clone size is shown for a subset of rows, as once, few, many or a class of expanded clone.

CASSLGFGRRDSPLHF	TGTGCCAGCAGTTTGGGTTTCGGCAGAAGGGATTCACCCCTCCACTTT	NA	NA	TRBV2	TRBJ1-6
CASSGTAGNYGYTF	TGCGCCAGCAGCGGAACTGCGGGGAACTATGGCTACACCTTC	NA	NA	TRBV5-1	TRBJ1-2
CASSALSGGAYTGELFF	TGTGCCAGCAGCGCGCTTAGCGGGGGGGCTTATACCGGGGAGCTGTTTTTT	NA	TRBD2	TRBV9	TRBJ2-2
CASSRNREETQYF	TGTGCCAGCTCACGGAACAGGGAAGAGACCCAGTACTTC	once	NA	TRBV18	TRBJ2-5
CASKAERTDTQYF	TGTGCCAGTAAGGCGGAGCGCACAGATACGCAGTATTTT	NA	NA	TRBV19	TRBJ2-3
CASSGRREQYF	TGTGCCAGCAGCGGGAGGCGGGAGCAGTACTTC	NA	NA	TRBV5-6	TRBJ2-7
CASQSQSRANVLTF	TGTGCCAGCCAGTCACAAAGTCGGGCCAACGTCCTGACTTTC	NA	NA	TRBV5-6	TRBJ2-6
CASSLKFGNSYNSPLHF	TGTGCCAGCAGTTTGAAGTTTGGGAACTCCTATAATTCACCCCTCCACTTT	NA	NA	TRBV28	TRBJ1-6
CASSRWEDEKLFF	TGCGCCAGCAGCCGATGGGAGGACGAAAAACTGTTTTTT	once	NA	TRBV5-1	TRBJ1-4
CASSLSVGLGSSNQPQHF	TGTGCCAGCAGTTTATCCGTCGGATTGGGATCTAGCAATCAGCCCCAGCATTTT	NA	NA	TRBV28	TRBJ1-5
CASSRPTGTYGYTF	TGTGCCAGCAGCAGGCCGACAGGAACATATGGCTACACCTTC	once	NA	TRBV7-2	TRBJ1-2
CASSLASRGTLYEQYF	TGTGCCAGCAGCTTAGCGTCCAGGGGAACTCTCTACGAGCAGTACTTC	NA	NA	TRBV11-3	TRBJ2-7
CASSLVPGEGYGYTF	TGCGCCAGCAGCTTGGTGCCAGGGGAAGGCTATGGCTACACCTTC	once	NA	TRBV5-1	TRBJ1-2
CASSQRSGQVSNYGYTF	TGTGCCAGCAGCCAGCGAAGCGGACAGGTATCAAACTATGGCTACACCTTC	NA	TRBD1	TRBV3-1/TRBV3-2	TRBJ1-2
CASSGTENYGYTF	TGTGCCAGCAGCGGGACAGAGAACTATGGCTACACCTTC	NA	TRBD1	TRBV6-6	TRBJ1-2
CASSVARSYNSPLHF	TGTGCCAGCAGCGTAGCTCGCTCCTATAATTCACCCCTCCACTTT	NA	NA	TRBV9	TRBJ1-6
CASSSPTDLYTEAFF	TGTGCCAGCAGCTCACCAACGGACCTTTACACTGAAGCTTTCTTT	NA	NA	TRBV7-9	TRBJ1-1
CASSLGVHSGNTIYF	TGTGCCAGCAGCTTGGGGGTGCACTCTGGAAACACCATATATTTT	NA	NA	TRBV5-6	TRBJ1-3
CASSYSRTDPTDTQYF	TGTGCCAGCAGTTACTCGAGGACTGATCCCACAGATACGCAGTATTTT	once	NA	TRBV6-2/TRBV6-3	TRBJ2-3
CARIGLFSGNTIYF	TGTGCCAGAATAGGTCTCTTCTCTGGAAACACCATATATTTT	NA	NA	TRBV3-1/TRBV3-2	TRBJ1-3